Below, 9 T cell receptor beta chains from the same sample are listed, as sequenced in a study of radiotherapy plus CTLA-4 blockade in lung cancer. Some clones are missing from TCRdb's copy, which holds only in-frame ones; the method was immunoSEQ multiplex PCR. The sample records about 78,000 clones, 70% to 90% being singletons. This specimen consisted of peripheral blood, obtained from a patient treated with radiotherapy plus ipilimumab. All receptors come from a human donor with non-small cell lung cancer who had a partial response to radiotherapy plus ipilimumab.

This clone was picked up a small number of times. V usage is TRBV6-5 and J usage is TRBJ1-1; D is ambiguous. The CDR3 has 15 residues. The germline V gene has CDR1 MNHEY and CDR2 SVGAGI. The V end was cut by 0 bases, the J end by 2 bases, with 10 bases between. The CDR3, as DNA: TGTGCCAGCAGTTACTCGGGCAGTGTTAACACTGAAGCTTTCTTT. It encodes CASSYSGSVNTEAFF.

The chain combines TRBV2 with TRBJ2-7, with TRBD1 matching over 8 bases. The ends lost 6 bases at V and 6 bases at J; junction bases unmatched: 10. The CDR3 sequence is 14 residues long. The germline gives CDR1 SNHLY, CDR2 FYNNEI. The CDR3, as DNA: TGTGCCAGCAGGCGGACAGGGAGTTCTTTCGAGCAGTACTTC. As protein: CASRRTGSSFEQYF.

This chain uses TRBV28 with TRBJ2-3, with D unclear. The CDR3 totals 14 residues. Per the germline V gene, CDR1 is MDHEN and CDR2 is SYDVKM. V was shortened by 3 bases and J by 8 bases, with 15 bases between the two germline ends. The CDR3 loop is CASSLTKRRGTQYF. DNA for the CDR3: TGTGCCAGCAGTTTGACCAAACGTCGCGGTACGCAGTATTTT.

The chain uses TRBV2 and TRBJ2-3; D not certain. The CDR3 is 13 amino acids. The V and J ends lost 3 bases and 7 bases respectively, with 11 bases between them. Germline V gene lookup returns CDR1 SNHLY and CDR2 FYNNEI. The DNA for the CDR3 is TGTGCCAGCAGTGATCAAAGCCTTAATACGCAGTATTTT. Its protein product is CASSDQSLNTQYF.

The CDR3 protein is CASSYIQGGGYTF. In DNA, the CDR3 is TGTGCCAGCAGTTACATACAGGGCGGGGGCTACACCTTC. The rearrangement joins TRBV6-6 to TRBJ1-2, with D maybe TRBD1 (6 bases). The length of the CDR3 is 13 residues. With 2 bases removed from V and 8 bases from J, the gap between germline ends came to 12 bases. From germline, CDR1 is MNHNY and CDR2 SVGAGI (reference sequence).

The gene calls are TRBV2 and TRBJ2-7, with D possibly matching TRBD1 (5 bases). The CDR3 is 12 residues long. Trimming stripped 5 bases from V and 4 bases from J, with 9 bases between. The germline V gene has CDR1 SNHLY and CDR2 FYNNEI. As DNA, the CDR3 is TGTGCCAGCAGTAAAGACAGTTACGAGCAGTACGTC. Protein: CASSKDSYEQYV.

This chain joins TRBV5-1 and TRBJ2-2; tentatively, D is TRBD2 (6 bases). The CDR3 sequence is 17 residues long. V was shortened by 1 base and J by 3 bases, with 16 bases between the two germline ends. The germline gives CDR1 SGHRS, CDR2 YFSETQ. The CDR3 protein is CASSLYMPSDYTGELFF. The CDR3 nucleotides are TGCGCCAGCAGCTTGTACATGCCTAGCGACTACACCGGGGAGCTGTTTTTT.

The genes are TRBV9 and TRBJ2-1; TRBD2 is a possible D gene (5 bases). V dropped 0 bases and J dropped 4 bases, with 11 bases sitting between them. The CDR3 covers 15 residues. Germline V gene lookup returns CDR1 SGDLS and CDR2 YYNGEE. CDR3 nucleotides: TGTGCCAGCAGCGTAGGAGGGAATGTGTACAATGAGCAGTTCTTC. Translation: CASSVGGNVYNEQFF.

The chain has TRBV9 and TRBJ2-1, with D possibly matching TRBD1 (6 bases). This CDR3 contains 15 residues. V gave up 4 bases and J gave up 3 bases, with 14 bases separating them. Germline CDR1 reads SGDLS; CDR2 reads YYNGEE. CDR3 sequence: CASSLGAGNYNEQFF. CDR3 DNA: TGTGCCAGCAGCCTGGGGGCAGGAAACTACAATGAGCAGTTCTTC.